The source of this TCR beta chain is a study of blood T cells in healthy people across ages. The length of the CDR3 is 17 residues. V was cut by 3 bases and J by 9 bases, with 24 bases left in between. Germline V CDR1 and CDR2: MDHEN, SYDVKM. The use of a sample-barcoded 5' primer and a J-beta primer mix characterized a second PCR of 7 to 11 cycles. One entry per CDR3 protein, called by TCRdb with MiXCR from the 5' RACE reads. Of 800,000 or so distinct CDR3 sequences listed, about 42% are singletons. This receptor was taken from a man older than 75 in good health. V gene TRBV28 combines with J gene TRBJ2-1; either TRBD1 or TRBD2 may supply D (5 bases each). Sequencing used blood. CDR3: CASSFWGRVEYVGEQFF. In nucleotides, the CDR3 is TGTGCCAGCAGTTTTTGGGGGAGAGTGGAATATGTTGGTGAGCAGTTCTTC.